The 22 T cell receptor beta chains presented below share a single source sample, sequenced in a study of control samples from healthy donors and cancer patients (TCRdb year 2020). The receptor library was made with the immunoSEQ multiplex PCR assay. Sourced from immuneACCESS, this table was stored by TCRdb with only in-frame sequences that have V and J called. A share of the clones is absent; for the studies checked, an unresolved V gene accounts for under half, and the remainder has no known explanation. The sample data list 85,000 to 90,000 clones, and roughly 86% of these were observed just once. Of the sample, around 21% is held by the ten largest clones. The source material was blood. The receptor set was obtained from a man younger than 45 in good health.

The gene calls are TRBV7-9 and TRBJ1-2; unclear D gene. The CDR3 consists of 13 residues. Germline V lookup: CDR1 SEHNR, CDR2 FQNEAQ (reference sequence). Trimming removed 0 bases at V and 7 bases at J, with 9 bases between. The CDR3: CASSLAETLGYTF. CDR3 coding DNA: TGTGCCAGCAGCTTAGCCGAGACTCTTGGCTACACCTTC.

V and J are TRBV5-6 and TRBJ1-2, with D perhaps matching TRBD1 (5 bases). The CDR3 is made up of 15 amino acids. CDR1 is SGHDT, CDR2 YYEEEE, per germline. The V and J ends lost 4 bases and 0 bases respectively, with 13 bases between them. The DNA for the CDR3 is TGTGCCAGCAGCGCGGGACCGCAAGCTAACTATGGCTACACCTTC. It specifies CASSAGPQANYGYTF.

J is TRBJ2-7 and V is TRBV7-9, with TRBD1 matching 7 bases. The CDR3 is 16 residues long. Germline V gene data show CDR1 as SEHNR and CDR2 as FQNEAQ (reference sequence). V was clipped by 4 bases and J by 3 bases; unmatched bases: 12. The DNA of the CDR3 is TGTGCCAGCAGCTCAACCGGGACAGAGAGATACTACGAGCAGTACTTC. The encoded protein is CASSSTGTERYYEQYF. The full variable domain, with the rest looked up from reference TRBV7-9 and TRBJ2-7, is DTGVSQNPRHKITKRGQNVTFRCDPISEHNRLYWYRQTLGQGPEFLTYFQNEAQLEKSRLLSDRFSAERPKGSFSTLEIQRTEQGDSAMYLCASSSTGTERYYEQYFGPGTRLTVT.

The gene calls are TRBV21-1 and TRBJ1-2; the D segment call TRBD1 is taken from the table without a DNA check. TRBV21-1 is a pseudogene. The CDR3 covers 17 residues. The CDR3 reads CASSKAGRTGVNYGYTF. CDR3 coding DNA: TGTGCCAGCAGCAAAGCGGGGCGGACAGGAGTAAACTATGGCTACACCTTC.

V and J are TRBV19 and TRBJ2-3; D possibly corresponds to TRBD1 (6 bases). The CDR3 is 14 amino acids. Trimming cost V 5 bases and J 0 bases, with 9 bases left between them. CDR1 is LNHDA, CDR2 SQIVND, per germline (reference sequence). CDR3 residues: CASSWGPSTDTQYF. The CDR3 bases are TGTGCCAGTAGTTGGGGGCCTAGCACAGATACGCAGTATTTT.

This clone showed up just once. The chain links TRBV18 to TRBJ1-1; D is unclear. V shed 4 bases and J shed 1 base, with 13 bases lying between them. From germline, CDR1 is KGHSH and CDR2 LQKENI. CDR3 length: 15 amino acids. CDR3 coding DNA: TGTGCCAGCTCACTTTCCACTTCAGAGAACACTGAAGCTTTCTTT. This sequence encodes CASSLSTSENTEAFF.

This clone was found once. This chain connects TRBV10-3 to TRBJ1-6; a possible D gene is TRBD1 (6 bases). V was pared by 2 bases and J by 14 bases, with 19 bases between. The CDR3 contains 15 residues. The germline V gene has CDR1 ENHRY and CDR2 SYGVKD. The CDR3 DNA reads as TGTGCCATCAGTGAGCCACCAGCCGGGGGCCGATCCCTCCACTTT. Residues: CAISEPPAGGRSLHF.

The chain has TRBV5-1 and TRBJ2-3; TRBD2 is a possible D gene (5 bases). The CDR3 length is 15 residues. Deletions cut 4 bases from V and 0 bases from J, with 12 bases between. The V gene's germline CDR1 is SGHRS and CDR2 YFSETQ. The CDR3 DNA is TGCGCCAGCAGCCTCCCGGGATCTAGCACAGATACGCAGTATTTT. Protein: CASSLPGSSTDTQYF. Using reference TRBV5-1 and TRBJ2-3 for the parts outside the CDR3, the full variable domain is KAGVTQTPRYLIKTRGQQVTLSCSPISGHRSVSWYQQTPGQGLQFLFEYFSETQRNKGNFPGRFSGRQFSNSRSEMNVSTLELGDSALYLCASSLPGSSTDTQYFGPGTRLTVL.

The chain links TRBV3-1 (or the pseudogene TRBV3-2) to TRBJ2-1, with 8 bases identical to TRBD2. This CDR3 region has 15 residues. Germline V gene lookup returns CDR1 LGHDT and CDR2 YNNKEL (reference sequence). J lost 10 bases, V lost 3 bases, and 11 bases had no gene match. The CDR3 sequence: CASSHPGAPGGEQFF. CDR3 nucleotide sequence: TGTGCCAGCAGCCACCCCGGGGCCCCGGGAGGGGAGCAGTTCTTC.

The CDR3 here is CASSVVGQGTETQYF. The CDR3 DNA follows: TGTGCCAGCAGCGTAGTGGGACAGGGGACGGAGACCCAGTACTTC. The chain is built from TRBV9 and TRBJ2-5, with 10 positions matching TRBD1. The trim removed 0 bases at V and 5 bases at J, leaving 4 bases unmatched. This CDR3 region has 15 residues. Germline assignment: CDR1 SGDLS and CDR2 YYNGEE.

Here the CDR3 reads CSASDTGELFF. Written as DNA, the CDR3 is TGCAGTGCTTCGGACACCGGGGAGCTGTTTTTT. The gene calls are TRBV20-1 and TRBJ2-2; D remains unclear. This CDR3 has 11 amino acids. Germline CDR1 DFQATT, CDR2 SNEGSKA (reference sequence). The germline V and J ends were trimmed by 5 bases and 3 bases, with 4 bases remaining between them.

The chain is built from TRBV7-9 and TRBJ1-2; the D is unclear. There are 14 residues in the CDR3. The V end was cut by 6 bases, the J end by 1 base, with 12 bases between. Germline CDR1 reads SEHNR; CDR2 reads FQNEAQ (reference sequence). The CDR3: CASSFPGLNYGYTF. In nucleotides, the CDR3 is TGTGCCAGCAGTTTTCCAGGCCTTAACTATGGCTACACCTTC.

The chain recombines TRBV11-2 with TRBJ2-7; D is ambiguous. Trimming stripped 5 bases from V and 3 bases from J, with 14 bases between. The CDR3 has 14 residues. Germline V gives CDR1 SGHAT, CDR2 FQNNGV. CDR3 coding DNA: TGTGCCAGCAGCCACCACGGGCAGTTCTACGAGCAGTACTTC. It encodes CASSHHGQFYEQYF.

For this clone: A much larger clone differs by one base, so this may be a read error. The V gene is TRBV7-9, the J gene TRBJ1-1; D possibly corresponds to TRBD1 (5 bases). Germline loops: CDR1 SEHNR, CDR2 FQNEAQ (reference sequence). V was clipped by 1 base and J by 4 bases, with 16 bases between them. This CDR3 comprises 16 residues. CDR3 sequence: CASSLGGGGRGTEAFF. The CDR3 DNA follows: TGTGCCAGCAGCTTAGGCGGGGGGGGAAGGGGCACTGAAGCTTTCTTT.

The chain combines TRBV11-2 with TRBJ1-1; D is perhaps TRBD1 (5 bases). V was shortened by 4 bases and J by 4 bases, with 13 bases between the two germline ends. The germline CDR1 and CDR2 sequences are SGHAT and FQNNGV. CDR3 size: 14 residues. The chain's CDR3 is CASSSIRGGTEAFF. Here the CDR3 DNA reads TGTGCCAGCAGCTCCATAAGGGGAGGCACTGAAGCTTTCTTT.

This clone was counted once. This sequence joins TRBV3-1 (or the pseudogene TRBV3-2) and TRBJ2-2, with 7 bases matching TRBD2. The length of the CDR3 is 17 residues. Trimming at V came to 0 bases and at J to 3 bases, leaving 7 bases not matched to a gene. Germline V gene lookup returns CDR1 LGHDT and CDR2 YNNKEL (reference sequence). CDR3 DNA: TGTGCCAGCAGCCAAGATCGGGGGGTGTGGGACACCGGGGAGCTGTTTTTT. Translated: CASSQDRGVWDTGELFF.

The chain combines TRBV7-9 with TRBJ2-6; D is ambiguous. V gave up 6 bases and J gave up 2 bases, with 11 bases separating them. This CDR3 has 15 residues. The germline V gene encodes CDR1 SEHNR and CDR2 FQNEAQ (reference sequence). DNA for the CDR3: TGTGCCAGCAGTTTCTCGATGGCTGGGGCCAACGTCCTGACTTTC. Translation: CASSFSMAGANVLTF.

The rearrangement links TRBV11-3 to TRBJ2-5; a weak D match, TRBD1 (5 bases). The length of the CDR3 is 13 residues. Trimming stripped 1 base from V and 5 bases from J, with 8 bases between. Germline loops: CDR1 SGHNT, CDR2 YENEEA. The CDR3 region is CASSLGSGETQYF. CDR3 coding DNA: TGTGCCAGCAGCTTAGGGTCAGGGGAGACCCAGTACTTC.

This chain connects TRBV21-1 to TRBJ2-7; TRBD2, the table's D call, was not compared with the DNA. TRBV21-1 is a documented pseudogene. CDR3 size: 13 residues. The CDR3 DNA reads TGTGCCAGCAGCAAAGCAACGGGGTACGAGCAGTACGTC. It translates to CASSKATGYEQYV.

The chain links TRBV20-1 to TRBJ2-5; 11 nucleotides agree with TRBD1. The CDR3 is 11 residues long. Germline V gene sequence: CDR1 DFQATT, CDR2 SNEGSKA (reference sequence). Losses at the gene ends were 5 bases for V and 9 bases for J; bases not matched to a gene: 2. The CDR3 DNA follows: TGCAGTGCTGGACAGGGGGCCGCCCAGTACTTC. Its protein is CSAGQGAAQYF.

The V call is TRBV27, the J call TRBJ1-1; D is unresolved. The V end was cut by 3 bases, the J end by 3 bases, with 11 bases between. CDR3 size: 14 residues. Germline V gene lookup returns CDR1 MNHEY and CDR2 SMNVEV (reference sequence). CDR3 nucleotides: TGTGCCAGCAGTTTCGGCCCTGGGTACACTGAAGCTTTCTTT. It codes for CASSFGPGYTEAFF.

The chain links TRBV19 to TRBJ1-5; tentatively, D is TRBD1 (6 bases). Germline V gene sequence: CDR1 LNHDA, CDR2 SQIVND (reference sequence). V was cut by 3 bases and J by 5 bases, with 11 bases left in between. There are 14 residues in the CDR3. CDR3 DNA sequence: TGTGCCAGTAGTATGGTCGCAGGGGATCAGCCCCAGCATTTT. Translating it yields CASSMVAGDQPQHF.